These T cell receptor beta chains were read from a single sample in a study of T cell responses to AZD1222 COVID-19 vaccine. Sequencing was performed with immunoSEQ multiplex PCR; in TCRdb, only in-frame clones are kept and a portion is missing. In the table there are 150,000 to 200,000 clones, 90% to 95% of which are singletons. Specimen: peripheral blood, collected on day 0 of AZD1222 vaccination. The receptors shown here come from an adult in good health. CDR3s include the opening cysteine and the closing phenylalanine or tryptophan.

v_gene	j_gene	CDR3aa
TRBV28	TRBJ1-5	CASSDWTSKLDF
TRBV18	TRBJ2-3	CASSPSPGQFTDTQYF
TRBV12-3/TRBV12-4	TRBJ1-3	CASNTGGDTIYF
TRBV10-3	TRBJ1-2	CAIQDGGASNYGYTF
TRBV4-3	TRBJ1-5	CASSRDRTNQPQHF
TRBV30	TRBJ2-1	CAWSPGLAGDYNEQFF
TRBV2	TRBJ2-3	CASNGDSDTQYF
TRBV10-3	TRBJ1-1	CAISSGQVATEAFF
TRBV5-4	TRBJ1-2	CASSPRDRGYGYTF
TRBV7-3	TRBJ1-1	CASSFRGGAEAFF
TRBV18	TRBJ1-1	CASSPGQNTEAFF
TRBV7-6	TRBJ2-2	CASSLLAAPSNTGELFF
TRBV2	TRBJ1-1	CASRGTGRPEAFF
TRBV9	TRBJ1-6	CASSVVPGGINSPLHF
TRBV6-5	TRBJ2-5	CASRTVPVEETQYF
TRBV4-1	TRBJ2-1	CASSQAVSYNEQFF
TRBV6-5	TRBJ1-2	CASSYRTAYGYTF